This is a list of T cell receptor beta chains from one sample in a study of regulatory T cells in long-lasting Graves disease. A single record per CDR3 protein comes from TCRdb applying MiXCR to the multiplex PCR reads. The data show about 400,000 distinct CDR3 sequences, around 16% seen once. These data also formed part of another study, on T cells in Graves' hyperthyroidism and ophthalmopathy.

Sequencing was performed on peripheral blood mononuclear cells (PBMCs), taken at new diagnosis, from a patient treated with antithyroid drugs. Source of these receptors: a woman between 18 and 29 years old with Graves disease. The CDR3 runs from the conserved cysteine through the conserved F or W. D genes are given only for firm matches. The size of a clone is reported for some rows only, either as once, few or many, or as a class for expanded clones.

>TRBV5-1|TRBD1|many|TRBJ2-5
TGCGCCAGCAGCTTTCCGGGACAGGGGGCTGAGACCCAGTACTTC
CASSFPGQGAETQYF
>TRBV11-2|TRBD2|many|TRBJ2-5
TGTGCCAGCAGCCCTCAACTAGCGGGAGTGAGCACCCAGTACTTC
CASSPQLAGVSTQYF
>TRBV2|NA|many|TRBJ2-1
TGTGCCAGCACCGAGGGGGGGGCTACGAACTACAATGAGCAGTTCTTC
CASTEGGATNYNEQFF
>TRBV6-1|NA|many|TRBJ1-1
TGTGCCAGCACCCGGACCCTCGAGACTGAAGCTTTCTTT
CASTRTLETEAFF
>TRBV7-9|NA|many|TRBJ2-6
TGTGCCAGCAGCTTACAGCCTCCCTCTGGGGCCAACGTCCTGACTTTC
CASSLQPPSGANVLTF
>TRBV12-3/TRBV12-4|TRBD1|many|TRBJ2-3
TGTGCCAGCAGTCCAAGGGACAGGGGCTCAGATACGCAGTATTTT
CASSPRDRGSDTQYF
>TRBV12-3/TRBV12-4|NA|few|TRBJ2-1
TGTGCCAGCAGTCTCCGGGTCTCAGATCGGGTCTACAATGAGCAGTTCTTC
CASSLRVSDRVYNEQFF
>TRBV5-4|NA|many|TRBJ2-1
TGTGCCAGCAGCCGAAGGGGGAGCCGCTCCTACAATGAGCAGTTCTTC
CASSRRGSRSYNEQFF
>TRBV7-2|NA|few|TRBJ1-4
TGTGCCAGCCGGGGGCGATCCCCCGGAAAACTGTTTTTT
CASRGRSPGKLFF
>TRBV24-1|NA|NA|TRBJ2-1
TGTGCCGCCGAGGAGAAGCCCTATCCCCGGCAGTTCTTC
CAAEEKPYPRQFF
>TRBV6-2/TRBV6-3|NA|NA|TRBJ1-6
TGTGCCAGCAGTTCAACCGGACAGTTTAATTCACCCCTCCACTTT
CASSSTGQFNSPLHF
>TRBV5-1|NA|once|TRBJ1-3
TGCGCCAGCAGCGTTGGTTTCGACTCTGGAAACACCATATATTTT
CASSVGFDSGNTIYF
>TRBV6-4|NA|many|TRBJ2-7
TGTGCCAGCAGTGTACTTCCCGGGACATCCTACGAGCAGTACTTC
CASSVLPGTSYEQYF
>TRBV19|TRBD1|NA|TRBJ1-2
TGTGCCAGTAGTATAGCCGGGGACAGAGCCTATGGCTACACCTTC
CASSIAGDRAYGYTF
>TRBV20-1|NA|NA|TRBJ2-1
TGCAGTGCTGCGTTGGGGGAGGAGTACAATGAGCAGTTCTTC
CSAALGEEYNEQFF
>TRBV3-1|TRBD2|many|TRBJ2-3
TGTGCCAGCAGCCTGCGGGGTGGACTAGCGGGAGGACTCACAGATACGCAGTATTTT
CASSLRGGLAGGLTDTQYF
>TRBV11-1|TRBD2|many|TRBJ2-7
TGTGCCAGCAGCTTAGGGGGACTAGCGGCCTCCTACGAGCAGTACTTC
CASSLGGLAASYEQYF
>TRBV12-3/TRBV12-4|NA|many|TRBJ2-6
TGTGCCAGCAGTCCCTTTCTTTCAGTCGGGGCTGGGGCCAACGTCCTGACTTTC
CASSPFLSVGAGANVLTF
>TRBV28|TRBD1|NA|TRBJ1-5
TGTGCCAGCAGTTTCCCGGGACAGGCATATGAGAGTCTCAATCAGCCCCAGCATTTT
CASSFPGQAYESLNQPQHF
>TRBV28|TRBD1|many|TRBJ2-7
TGTGCCAGCAGTTCCTTGGACAGGGCCTACGAGCAGTACTTC
CASSSLDRAYEQYF
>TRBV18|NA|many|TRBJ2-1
TGTGCCAGCTCAGACCTCAGGGCGGGGATCTACAATGAGCAGTTCTTC
CASSDLRAGIYNEQFF
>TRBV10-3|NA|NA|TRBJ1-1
TGTGCCATAGTAAGCTCCCCGAACACTGAAGCTTTCTTT
CAIVSSPNTEAFF
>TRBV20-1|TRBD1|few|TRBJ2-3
TGCAGTGCTTGGGACAGGGGCCAAAGCACAGATACGCAGTATTTT
CSAWDRGQSTDTQYF
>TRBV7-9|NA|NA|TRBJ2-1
TGTGCCAGCAGCCCGGAGGCGTCAGTGGTCAATGAGCAGTTCTTC
CASSPEASVVNEQFF
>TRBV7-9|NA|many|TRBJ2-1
TGTGCCAGCAGCTTAAGGGAGGATGAGCAGTTCTTC
CASSLREDEQFF
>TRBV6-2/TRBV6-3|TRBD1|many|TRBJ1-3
TGTGCCAGCAGTTTAACCGGACAGGGAAGTGGAGGGTTCGGGTTTGGAAACACCATATATTTT
CASSLTGQGSGGFGFGNTIYF
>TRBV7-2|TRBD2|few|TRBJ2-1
TGTGCCAGCAGCTTAGGCGGGGGTATAAACAATGAGCAGTTCTTC
CASSLGGGINNEQFF
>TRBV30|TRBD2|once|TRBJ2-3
TGTGCCTGGAGAGAGAGCGGGACTAGCTACAGCACAGATACGCAGTATTTT
CAWRESGTSYSTDTQYF
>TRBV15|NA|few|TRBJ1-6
TGTGCCACCAGCAGAGAGCAGAATAATTCACCCCTCCACTTT
CATSREQNNSPLHF
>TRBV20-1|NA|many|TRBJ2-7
TGCAGTGCTTTTAATCCCCTGAGCGTTCGCTACGAGCAGTACTTC
CSAFNPLSVRYEQYF
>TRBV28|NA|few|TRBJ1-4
TGTGCCAGCAGCTCCAGGGTGGGGGGTGAAAAACTGTTTTTT
CASSSRVGGEKLFF